The clone carrying this TCR beta chain qualifies as large (0.1 to 1%). No antigen is known for it. This entry is derived from a study of neoadjuvant anti-PD-1 for oral cavity cancer. Study-wide findings and caveats: Each response group had just a few patients in TCR analyses.

Patients had HPV-negative, locally advanced oral cavity squamous cell carcinoma. Analysis of PBMCs was direct, with no culture step. There are 14 residues in the CDR3. V dropped 5 bases and J dropped 6 bases, with 14 bases sitting between them. CDR1 and CDR2 (germline): LNHNV, YYDKDF (reference sequence). Data came from immunoSEQ multiplex PCR; TCRdb stores just in-frame clones and leaves some out. The repertoire holds about 16,000 clones, with approximately 71% as singletons. The material was PBMCs, obtained before nivolumab (anti-PD-1) treatment. This chain links TRBV15 with TRBJ1-5; D is ambiguous. The clonotype was recovered from a person aged 35-79 years with oral cavity squamous cell carcinoma. CDR3 DNA: TGTGCCACCAGCGGATTACGGGATGGTCAGCCCCAGCATTTT. Encoded protein: CATSGLRDGQPQHF.